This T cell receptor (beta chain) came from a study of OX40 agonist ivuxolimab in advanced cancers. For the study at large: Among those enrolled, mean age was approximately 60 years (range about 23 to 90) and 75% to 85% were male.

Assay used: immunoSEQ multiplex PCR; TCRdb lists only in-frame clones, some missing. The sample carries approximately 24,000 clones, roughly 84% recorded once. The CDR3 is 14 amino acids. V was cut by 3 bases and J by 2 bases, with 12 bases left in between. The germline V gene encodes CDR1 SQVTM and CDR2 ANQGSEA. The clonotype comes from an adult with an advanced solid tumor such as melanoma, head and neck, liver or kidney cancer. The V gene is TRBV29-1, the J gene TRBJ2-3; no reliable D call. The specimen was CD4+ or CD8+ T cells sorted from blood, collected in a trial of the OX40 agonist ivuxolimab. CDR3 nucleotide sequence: TGCAGCGTTGACTTTAGTATAACCACAGATACGCAGTATTTT. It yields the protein CSVDFSITTDTQYF.